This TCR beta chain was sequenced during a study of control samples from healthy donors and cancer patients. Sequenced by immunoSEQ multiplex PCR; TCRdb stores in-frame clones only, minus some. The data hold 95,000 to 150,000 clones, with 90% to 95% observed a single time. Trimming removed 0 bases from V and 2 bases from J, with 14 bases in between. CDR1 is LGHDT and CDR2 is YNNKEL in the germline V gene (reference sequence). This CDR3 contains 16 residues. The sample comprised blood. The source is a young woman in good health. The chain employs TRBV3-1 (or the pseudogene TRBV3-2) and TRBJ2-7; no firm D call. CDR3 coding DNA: TGTGCCAGCAGCCAAGACCGGTCCCAGTCAGCCTACGAGCAGTACTTC. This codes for CASSQDRSQSAYEQYF.